These 18 T cell receptor beta chains originate from one sample sequenced in a study of beta chain features in type 1 diabetes. Study-wide points: Researchers report that Type 1 diabetes patients had moderately but significantly shorter TCRB CDR3s across all four CD4+ subsets.

These receptors have no known antigen. What was sequenced were expressed TCRB transcripts, since all of the isolated RNA had been reverse transcribed. Repertoires were generated with immunoSEQ multiplex PCR, while TCRdb's copy carries only in-frame clones and drops some. The profile covers about 740,000 clones, with around 15% appearing a single time and 0.022% taken by the ten largest. Sequenced sample: naive CD4+ T cells from blood. The receptor set was obtained from a man younger than 30 with type 1 diabetes.

V is TRBV4-2 and J is TRBJ2-5; 12 nucleotides line up with TRBD2. In germline, CDR1 is LGHNA, CDR2 YNFKEQ. CDR3 length: 19 amino acids. V lost 0 bases, J lost 4 bases, and 12 bases stayed unmatched. The CDR3 region is CASSQDQSASGGAGETQYF. For the CDR3, the DNA is TGTGCCAGCAGCCAAGATCAGTCGGCTAGCGGGGGGGCGGGAGAGACCCAGTACTTC.

The chain combines TRBV5-8 with TRBJ2-4; a possible D gene is TRBD2 (6 bases). This CDR3 spans 15 amino acids. Trimming cost V 0 bases and J 5 bases, with 12 bases left between them. Per the germline V gene, CDR1 is SGHTS and CDR2 is YDEGEE. The CDR3 DNA reads as TGTGCCAGCAGCTTGGGCGGGGCAGGGCAAAACATTCAGTACTTC. Protein product: CASSLGGAGQNIQYF. Together with reference TRBV5-8 and TRBJ2-4, the CDR3 gives the full variable domain: EAGVTQSPTHLIKTRGQQATLRCSPISGHTSVYWYQQALGLGLQFLLWYDEGEERNRGNFPPRFSGRQFPNYSSELNVNALELEDSALYLCASSLGGAGQNIQYFGAGTRLSVL.

This clone has only a few counts. The chain combines TRBV28 with TRBJ2-7; 8 nucleotides agree with TRBD1. The germline V gene has CDR1 MDHEN and CDR2 SYDVKM. The CDR3 is 16 residues long. Losses at the gene ends were 4 bases for V and 2 bases for J; bases not matched to a gene: 10. The CDR3, as DNA: TGTGCCAGCAGTTCCTTTACAGGGGGGAAAGCCTACGAGCAGTACTTC. Its protein product is CASSSFTGGKAYEQYF.

This chain uses TRBV6-5 with TRBJ1-6, with D tentatively TRBD1 (6 bases). The CDR3 consists of 14 residues. Germline V CDR1 and CDR2: MNHEY, SVGAGI. V was shortened by 5 bases and J by 9 bases, with 14 bases between the two germline ends. CDR3 residues: CASSPPGGSSPLHF. The CDR3 nucleotides are TGTGCCAGCAGTCCCCCGGGGGGCAGTTCACCCCTCCACTTT.

This chain links TRBV7-2 with TRBJ2-7, with 12 bases matching TRBD2. The trim removed 5 bases at V and 6 bases at J, leaving 8 bases unmatched. In germline, CDR1 is SGHTA, CDR2 FQGNSA. The CDR3 is 15 amino acids. CDR3 region: CASSPLAGGWGEQYF. CDR3 in DNA: TGTGCCAGCAGCCCCCTAGCGGGGGGGTGGGGCGAGCAGTACTTC.

This clone was seen a single time. The V call is TRBV28, the J call TRBJ1-1; D not resolved. The CDR3 runs 12 residues. Germline loops: CDR1 MDHEN, CDR2 SYDVKM. V was cut by 4 bases and J by 11 bases, with 14 bases left in between. The CDR3 is CASSSTTARAFF. In DNA, the CDR3 is TGTGCCAGCAGTTCCACCACCGCGAGGGCTTTCTTT.

This clone was picked up a small number of times. The chain links TRBV29-1 to TRBJ1-2; TRBD1 agrees at 7 bases. Germline-derived CDR1 and CDR2 are SQVTM and ANQGSEA. Unmatched junction bases numbered 3, after V lost 4 bases and J lost 4 bases. The CDR3 spans 12 residues. The CDR3 DNA sequence: TGCAGCGTTGTTAGGGACAGCTATGGCTACACCTTC. It yields the protein CSVVRDSYGYTF.

In this sample, this clone turned up a few times. This chain uses TRBV10-3 with TRBJ1-1; maybe TRBD1 (6 bases). There are 16 residues in the CDR3. In germline, CDR1 is ENHRY, CDR2 SYGVKD. Trimming took off 5 bases at V and 3 bases at J, with 19 bases between the two ends. The CDR3 DNA is TGTGCCATCAGTATTACAAGGAAACAGGGTTACACTGAAGCTTTCTTT. Translating it yields CAISITRKQGYTEAFF.

This rearrangement joins TRBV30 to TRBJ2-7, with D maybe TRBD1 (5 bases). Looked up from germline, CDR1 is GTSNPN and CDR2 is SVGIG (reference sequence). The germline V and J ends were trimmed by 5 bases and 4 bases, with 21 bases remaining between them. This CDR3 is built from 15 residues. As DNA, the CDR3 is TGTGCCTGGGGCAGGGTCCCCGACTTCGGTTACGAGCAGTACTTC. This codes for CAWGRVPDFGYEQYF.

This clone was recorded a few times. The chain carries TRBV7-9 and TRBJ1-6; D is ambiguous. CDR3 length: 9 amino acids. In germline, CDR1 is SEHNR, CDR2 FQNEAQ (reference sequence). CDR3 loop: CAGDSPLHF. The CDR3 region has the DNA TGTGCTGGGGATTCACCCCTCCACTTT.

This clone showed up just a few times. The CDR3 is CAWTLGTDIEKLFF. CDR3 coding DNA: TGTGCCTGGACCCTCGGGACAGACATTGAAAAACTGTTTTTT. The V and J genes are TRBV30 and TRBJ1-4; 7 bases line up with TRBD1. The CDR3 runs 14 residues. V lost 4 bases to trimming and J lost 7 bases; unmatched junction nucleotides: 9. CDR1 and CDR2 from the germline V gene are GTSNPN and SVGIG (reference sequence).

This sequence joins TRBV18 and TRBJ2-7; D perhaps matches TRBD2 (7 bases). The V and J ends lost 6 bases and 6 bases respectively, with 21 bases between them. Germline values: CDR1 KGHSH, CDR2 LQKENI. The CDR3 has 15 amino acids. In DNA form, the CDR3 reads TGTGCCAGCTCCCCCGGGAGGACAGATAATCCCGAGCAGTACTTC. This gives the protein CASSPGRTDNPEQYF.

Concerning this clone: Other DNA sequences from this sample encode an identical CDR3 as well. The chain combines TRBV29-1 with TRBJ2-6; 7 positions agree with TRBD1. CDR1 is SQVTM, CDR2 ANQGSEA, per germline. The CDR3 totals 13 residues. Germline trimming cut 5 bases from V and 2 bases from J; bases unmatched to any gene: 0. In DNA form, the CDR3 reads TGCAGCGTTCAGGGGGCTGGGGCCAACGTCCTGACTTTC. This translates into CSVQGAGANVLTF.

This clone was detected a few times. The chain couples TRBV30 to TRBJ1-3; D possibly corresponds to TRBD1 (5 bases). The CDR3 extends over 14 amino acids. V dropped 0 bases and J dropped 5 bases, with 11 bases sitting between them. CDR1 GTSNPN and CDR2 SVGIG come from the germline V gene (reference sequence). CDR3 coding DNA: TGTGCCTGGAGTGTATTGACAGCTCGAAACACCATATATTTT. It yields the protein CAWSVLTARNTIYF. The variable domain in full, with the rest retrieved from reference TRBV30 and TRBJ1-3, is SQTIHQWPATLVQPVGSPLSLECTVEGTSNPNLYWYRQAAGRGLQLLFYSVGIGQISSEVPQNLSASRPQDRQFILSSKKLLLSDSGFYLCAWSVLTARNTIYFGEGSWLTVV.

This clone turned up a few times. The chain combines TRBV14 with TRBJ2-3; the match to TRBD1 covers 7 bases. Per the germline V gene, CDR1 is SGHDN and CDR2 is FVKESK. Unmatched junction bases numbered 8, after V lost 5 bases and J lost 3 bases. This CDR3 has 15 residues. The CDR3 sequence: CASSKRGPTTDTQYF. The CDR3 coding sequence is TGTGCCAGCAGCAAGAGGGGGCCAACGACAGATACGCAGTATTTT.

This clone appeared a few times. The CDR3 protein is CASKVRTEAFF. As DNA, the CDR3 is TGTGCCAGCAAGGTCAGAACCGAAGCTTTCTTT. The genes are TRBV6-1 and TRBJ1-1, with D uncertain. V was pared by 7 bases and J by 8 bases, with 11 bases between. Germline V gene data show CDR1 as MNHNS and CDR2 as SASEGT. There are 11 residues in the CDR3.

This CDR3 is CASSLAVPYQETQYF. In DNA, the CDR3 is TGCGCCAGCAGCTTGGCCGTCCCCTACCAAGAGACCCAGTACTTC. This chain connects TRBV5-1 to TRBJ2-5; D gene ambiguous. Germline assignment: CDR1 SGHRS and CDR2 YFSETQ. The CDR3 extends over 15 amino acids. Trimming left V 0 bases short and J 0 bases short, with 9 bases between.

This clone was detected only a few times. The CDR3 bases are TGTGCCAGCAGCACCTCCACTAGAGAATACGAGCAGTACTTC. The encoded protein is CASSTSTREYEQYF. The V call is TRBV5-4, the J call TRBJ2-7; maybe TRBD2 (5 bases). Between the trimmed V and J ends, which lost 4 bases and 4 bases, there was a span of 15 bases. Germline V gene lookup returns CDR1 SGHNT and CDR2 YYREEE (reference sequence). This CDR3 contains 14 residues. Full variable domain (outside the CDR3, taken from reference TRBV5-4 and TRBJ2-7): ETGVTQSPTHLIKTRGQQVTLRCSSQSGHNTVSWYQQALGQGPQFIFQYYREEENGRGNFPPRFSGLQFPNYSSELNVNALELDDSALYLCASSTSTREYEQYFGPGTRLTVT.